Shown below are 25 T cell receptor beta chains from a single sample sequenced in a study of blood T cell repertoires in COVID-19. Repertoires were generated with immunoSEQ multiplex PCR, while TCRdb's copy carries only in-frame clones and drops some. Here the sample spans roughly 200,000 clones, about 85% being singletons. Material: peripheral blood. The receptors here all came from a woman aged 55-75 years with acute or convalescent COVID-19.

This rearrangement joins TRBV4-1 to TRBJ1-5, with D possibly being TRBD1 (5 bases). CDR1 is MGHRA, CDR2 YSYEKL, per germline. This CDR3 contains 14 residues. The germline V and J ends were trimmed by 0 bases and 7 bases, with 10 bases remaining between them. The CDR3 DNA is TGCGCCAGCAGCCAAGAGCAGGGTCGACAGCCCCAGCATTTT. Residues: CASSQEQGRQPQHF.

This clone is a singleton in its sample. The V call is TRBV19, the J call TRBJ1-5; D perhaps matches TRBD1 (6 bases). The V end was cut by 1 base, the J end by 0 bases, with 16 bases between. The CDR3 extends over 18 amino acids. CDR1 is LNHDA and CDR2 is SQIVND in the germline V gene (reference sequence). In DNA, the CDR3 is TGTGCCAGTAGTATAGGACAGGCCAGGATTTATAGCAATCAGCCCCAGCATTTT. Protein sequence: CASSIGQARIYSNQPQHF.

The J gene is TRBJ1-5, the V gene TRBV29-1, with a possible D match to TRBD1 (5 bases). Trimming cost V 4 bases and J 0 bases, with 7 bases left between them. The CDR3 sequence is 13 residues long. Germline values: CDR1 SQVTM, CDR2 ANQGSEA. CDR3 sequence (DNA): TGCAGCGTTGCGGACAATAGCAATCAGCCCCAGCATTTT. Protein product: CSVADNSNQPQHF.

The CDR3 nucleotides are TGTGCCAGCAGTTCAACAGGGGAATATTCACCCCTCCACTTT. This translates into CASSSTGEYSPLHF. The chain employs TRBV6-5 and TRBJ1-6, with 7 bases matching TRBD1. Germline CDR1 reads MNHEY; CDR2 reads SVGAGI. The CDR3 loop spans 14 amino acids. V was clipped by 4 bases and J by 8 bases; unmatched bases: 5.

The gene calls are TRBV2 and TRBJ1-4; D call uncertain. This CDR3 region has 11 residues. Germline CDR1 SNHLY, CDR2 FYNNEI. V dropped 5 bases and J dropped 4 bases, with 2 bases sitting between them. In DNA form, the CDR3 reads TGTGCCAGCAGTCTTAATGAAAAACTGTTTTTT. Its protein product is CASSLNEKLFF.

This chain links TRBV3-1 (or the pseudogene TRBV3-2) with TRBJ1-4, with unresolved D. Germline CDR1 LGHDT, CDR2 YNNKEL (reference sequence). V was clipped by 1 base and J by 8 bases, with 8 bases between them. The CDR3 extends over 13 amino acids. The DNA of the CDR3 is TGTGCCAGCAGCCAAGCCCTCTCCGAAAAACTGTTTTTT. It translates to CASSQALSEKLFF.

The genes are TRBV28 and TRBJ2-3; 9 nucleotides agree with TRBD1. Looked up from germline, CDR1 is MDHEN and CDR2 is SYDVKM. V shed 6 bases and J 5 bases; nucleotides not matched to a gene: 6. The CDR3 spans 14 residues. This CDR3 reads CASSQDRGGDTQYF. The DNA for the CDR3 is TGTGCCAGCAGCCAGGACAGGGGAGGAGATACGCAGTATTTT.

The V gene is TRBV10-2, the J gene TRBJ2-3; TRBD1 aligns across 7 bases. CDR3 length: 14 residues. Germline CDR1 is WSHSY and CDR2 is SAAADI. J gave up 4 bases and V 7 bases, and 8 bases lay outside the gene matches. This CDR3 is CASKAQTGPDTQYF. For the CDR3, the DNA is TGCGCCAGCAAAGCACAGACAGGGCCAGATACGCAGTATTTT.

The chain has TRBV28 and TRBJ1-5, with 9 nucleotides matching TRBD1. The CDR3 is made up of 13 amino acids. Germline V gives CDR1 MDHEN, CDR2 SYDVKM. The V gene end was trimmed by 8 bases and the J gene end by 8 bases; junction bases not matched to a gene: 7. CDR3 sequence: CASHSGQGKPQHF. The CDR3 region has the DNA TGTGCCAGCCACTCGGGACAGGGCAAGCCCCAGCATTTT.

Turning to this clone: Germline is not matched at one junction end, which may reflect a read error. This chain links TRBV28 with TRBJ2-2; no clear D. The germline CDR1 and CDR2 sequences are MDHEN and SYDVKM. The CDR3 length is 13 residues. This chain's CDR3 is CAGRDSNTGELFF. CDR3 nucleotides: TGTGCCGGCAGAGACTCGAACACCGGGGAGCTGTTTTTT.

The chain recombines TRBV29-1 with TRBJ1-1; D gene uncertain. V lost 7 bases, J lost 4 bases, and 13 bases lay in between. The CDR3 runs to 12 residues. CDR1 is SQVTM and CDR2 is ANQGSEA in the germline V gene. CDR3 in amino acids: CSASTRSTEAFF. The CDR3 DNA reads as TGCAGCGCCTCAACTAGAAGCACTGAAGCTTTCTTT.

This chain connects TRBV5-1 to TRBJ2-3; 11 bases are shared with TRBD2. Trimming at V came to 3 bases and at J to 1 base, leaving 10 bases not matched to a gene. The CDR3 runs to 18 residues. Germline V lookup: CDR1 SGHRS, CDR2 YFSETQ. This CDR3 reads CASSSIGSGRAGTDTQYF. The CDR3 DNA follows: TGCGCCAGCAGCTCCATTGGTAGCGGGAGGGCCGGCACAGATACGCAGTATTTT.

The CDR3 sequence is CASSETSGVGAQFF. CDR3 coding DNA: TGTGCCAGCAGTGAAACTAGCGGCGTGGGAGCGCAGTTCTTC. The chain carries TRBV2 and TRBJ2-1; 8 bases agree with TRBD2. The CDR3 runs 14 residues. CDR1 and CDR2 from the germline V gene are SNHLY and FYNNEI. The junction had 9 bases not matched to a gene; V was cut back by 2 bases and J by 12 bases.

This clone was picked up a small number of times. The rearrangement links TRBV15 to TRBJ2-1, with 9 nucleotides matching TRBD2. With 3 bases clipped from V and 8 bases from J, the junction kept 11 bases outside the gene matches. CDR1 LNHNV and CDR2 YYDKDF come from the germline V gene (reference sequence). This CDR3 is built from 16 residues. The CDR3 sequence is CATSSGGRATGDEQFF. The CDR3 DNA follows: TGTGCCACCAGCAGTGGCGGGAGGGCCACTGGTGATGAGCAGTTCTTC.

This clone was counted a few times. The V call is TRBV12-5, the J call TRBJ1-1, with a weak D call TRBD1 (5 bases). The CDR3 runs to 13 residues. The germline V gene encodes CDR1 LGHNT and CDR2 FRNRAP. Trimming took 7 bases from V and 1 from J, leaving 10 bases between them. In nucleotides, the CDR3 is TGTGCTAGTGTAGAAAGGGGGAACACTGAAGCTTTCTTT. As protein: CASVERGNTEAFF. Combining the CDR3 with reference TRBV12-5 and TRBJ1-1 gives the whole variable domain DARVTQTPRHKVTEMGQEVTMRCQPILGHNTVFWYRQTMMQGLELLAYFRNRAPLDDSGMPKDRFSAEMPDATLATLKIQPSEPRDSAVYFCASVERGNTEAFFGQGTRLTVV.

This chain connects TRBV19 to TRBJ2-1, with TRBD1 as a possible D gene (6 bases). Trimming pared 5 bases from V and 9 bases from J, leaving 20 bases between. The CDR3 length is 15 residues. Germline CDR1 is LNHDA and CDR2 is SQIVND (reference sequence). The CDR3 reads CASSPTGPRAGEQFF. DNA for the CDR3: TGTGCCAGTAGTCCCACAGGGCCCAGGGCCGGTGAGCAGTTCTTC.

In this sample, this clone turned up once. With a much larger clone just one base away, this may be a read error. The chain is built from TRBV28 and TRBJ1-2; no clear D. This CDR3 comprises 12 residues. Germline CDR1 MDHEN, CDR2 SYDVKM. V dropped 1 base and J dropped 4 bases, with 4 bases sitting between them. CDR3: CASSLSVYGYTF. CDR3 bases: TGTGCCAGCAGTTTATCGGTCTATGGCTACACCTTC.

The chain couples TRBV11-2 to TRBJ2-7, with a tentative D call TRBD1 (6 bases). The CDR3 loop spans 13 amino acids. Trimming left V 6 bases short and J 6 bases short, with 15 bases between. Germline V lookup: CDR1 SGHAT, CDR2 FQNNGV. The CDR3 coding sequence is TGTGCCAGCAGTGGACAGTCGGGCCGCGAGCAGTACGTC. This encodes CASSGQSGREQYV.

The chain carries TRBV5-1 and TRBJ1-2; D might be TRBD1 (6 bases). The germline gives CDR1 SGHRS, CDR2 YFSETQ. The CDR3 covers 12 residues. Trimming cost V 0 bases and J 6 bases, with 6 bases left between them. The CDR3 loop is CASSLGTDGYTF. The CDR3 bases are TGCGCCAGCAGCTTGGGGACAGATGGCTACACCTTC.

CDR3 loop: CASSQRDRGRGYTF. CDR3 bases: TGTGCCAGCAGCCAACGTGACAGGGGAAGGGGCTACACCTTC. This chain uses TRBV3-1 (or the pseudogene TRBV3-2) with TRBJ1-2; 8 nucleotides agree with TRBD1. The V gene end was trimmed by 2 bases and the J gene end by 8 bases; junction bases not matched to a gene: 7. CDR1 and CDR2 (germline): LGHDT, YNNKEL (reference sequence). The CDR3 runs to 14 residues.

As regards this clone: This same CDR3 is encoded by further DNA sequences in the sample. This sequence joins TRBV5-1 and TRBJ2-5, with TRBD1 identical over 9 bases. Trimming removed 4 bases from V and 5 bases from J; junction bases left unmatched: 6. The CDR3 spans 14 residues. CDR1 SGHRS and CDR2 YFSETQ come from the germline V gene. CDR3 DNA: TGCGCCAGCAGCCCACAGGGGGCGGGGGAGACCCAGTACTTC. Translating gives CASSPQGAGETQYF.

This chain connects TRBV2 to TRBJ2-7, with D uncertain. The CDR3 totals 12 residues. Germline CDR1 and CDR2: SNHLY and FYNNEI. Trimming stripped 4 bases from V and 0 bases from J, with 4 bases between. Here the CDR3 reads CASSAISYEQYV. CDR3 in DNA: TGTGCCAGCAGTGCCATCTCCTACGAGCAGTACGTC.

The gene calls are TRBV28 and TRBJ1-2, with 9 positions matching TRBD1. Germline-derived CDR1 and CDR2 are MDHEN and SYDVKM. J was trimmed by 9 bases and V by 8 bases; bases with no gene match: 7. The CDR3 contains 12 residues. CDR3 loop: CASRDRVYSYTF. CDR3 sequence (DNA): TGTGCCAGCCGGGACAGGGTTTATAGCTACACCTTC.

This clone came up once. The rearrangement links TRBV28 to TRBJ2-2, with unresolved D. CDR1 and CDR2 from the germline V gene are MDHEN and SYDVKM. The V end was cut by 3 bases, the J end by 11 bases, with 7 bases between. The CDR3 is made up of 11 amino acids. The CDR3, as DNA: TGTGCCAGCAGTTTGGGCATAGAGCTGTTTTTT. Its translation is CASSLGIELFF.

V gene TRBV7-3 combines with J gene TRBJ2-3, with D maybe TRBD2 (6 bases). Trimming left V 5 bases short and J 6 bases short, with 12 bases between. CDR1 is SGHTA, CDR2 FQGTGA, per germline. The length of the CDR3 is 13 residues. As DNA, the CDR3 is TGTGCCAGCAGCATGACTAGGGTGGATACGCAGTATTTT. Its translation is CASSMTRVDTQYF.